The 24 T cell receptor beta chains given below trace back to one sample, sequenced in a study of monozygotic twins with inflammatory bowel disease. TCRdb re-called the 5' RACE reads and catalogs CDR3 proteins one per entry, DNA excluded. The sample totals over 110,000 distinct CDR3 sequences. The sequenced sample consisted of blood. The receptors here all came from a human donor with ulcerative colitis or Crohn's disease, or a healthy co-twin of an affected twin (not recorded which).

The chain links TRBV10-3 to TRBJ1-6; TCRdb outputs TRBD1, but without DNA this stays unchecked. The CDR3 has 18 amino acids. Germline loops: CDR1 ENHRY, CDR2 SYGVKD. CDR3 amino acids: CAINEGPGDPLYNSPLHF.

The genes are TRBV6-2 or TRBV6-3 and TRBJ2-7; the D call of TRBD1 rests on TCRdb alone, since no DNA is present to check it. Germline CDR1 and CDR2: MNHEY and SVGEGT. The CDR3 spans 12 residues. Here the CDR3 reads CASSRPLYEQYF.

The chain employs TRBV20-1 and TRBJ2-4; the D call of TRBD2 rests on TCRdb alone, since no DNA is present to check it. The CDR3 consists of 17 residues. CDR1 and CDR2 (germline): DFQATT, SNEGSKA (reference sequence). CDR3 residues: CSARDPLGRGGLNIQYF.

This chain links TRBV5-1 with TRBJ1-3. The CDR3 has 17 residues. The germline gives CDR1 SGHRS, CDR2 YFSETQ. The CDR3 is CASSLAAFSSSGNTIYF. The full variable domain, rest sourced from reference TRBV5-1 and TRBJ1-3, is KAGVTQTPRYLIKTRGQQVTLSCSPISGHRSVSWYQQTPGQGLQFLFEYFSETQRNKGNFPGRFSGRQFSNSRSEMNVSTLELGDSALYLCASSLAAFSSSGNTIYFGEGSWLTVV.

The chain uses TRBV2 and TRBJ2-1; TCRdb's D gene call, TRBD1, goes unchecked for lack of DNA. The CDR3 is 16 residues long. Germline V lookup: CDR1 SNHLY, CDR2 FYNNEI. The CDR3 here is CASSDFGWQGVGEQFF. The variable domain in full, completed from reference TRBV2 and TRBJ2-1, reads EPEVTQTPSHQVTQMGQEVILRCVPISNHLYFYWYRQILGQKVEFLVSFYNNEISEKSEIFDDQFSVERPDGSNFTLKIRSTKLEDSAMYFCASSDFGWQGVGEQFFGPGTRLTVL.

The rearrangement joins TRBV28 to TRBJ2-1. The CDR3 loop spans 13 amino acids. CDR1 and CDR2 (germline): MDHEN, SYDVKM. The CDR3 sequence is CASSLPFRNEQFF.

The rearrangement uses TRBV7-6 and TRBJ2-1. From germline, CDR1 is SGHVS and CDR2 FNYEAQ. The CDR3 length is 13 residues. The CDR3 region is CASSLGAFNEQFF.

The chain uses TRBV11-2 and TRBJ2-7; there is no DNA to check the TCRdb D call of TRBD1. The germline V gene encodes CDR1 SGHAT and CDR2 FQNNGV. This CDR3 is built from 15 residues. This CDR3 is CASSLVATTGGEQYF.

V and J are TRBV27 and TRBJ2-2; TCRdb returns TRBD1, unconfirmable since there is no DNA. Germline assignment: CDR1 MNHEY and CDR2 SMNVEV (reference sequence). The CDR3 consists of 15 residues. CDR3 sequence reads: CASSLVRGKSGELFF.

This chain joins TRBV7-2 and TRBJ2-3; TCRdb indicates TRBD1, and absent DNA this call remains unverified. Germline V gene data show CDR1 as SGHTA and CDR2 as FQGNSA. The CDR3 has 14 amino acids. The CDR3: CASSLGRGTDTQYF. The full variable domain, rest sourced from reference TRBV7-2 and TRBJ2-3, is GAGVSQSPSNKVTEKGKDVELRCDPISGHTALYWYRQSLGQGLEFLIYFQGNSAPDKSGLPSDRFSAERTGGSVSTLTIQRTQQEDSAVYLCASSLGRGTDTQYFGPGTRLTVL.

The V and J genes are TRBV5-6 and TRBJ2-1. Germline loops: CDR1 SGHDT, CDR2 YYEEEE. The CDR3 is made up of 14 amino acids. This CDR3 is CASSPTWTYNEQFF.

The chain uses TRBV7-2 and TRBJ2-1; TCRdb returns TRBD1, unconfirmable since there is no DNA. The CDR3 spans 14 residues. Germline values: CDR1 SGHTA, CDR2 FQGNSA. This CDR3 reads CATTWGGHYNEQFF.

The chain has TRBV20-1 and TRBJ2-3; TCRdb outputs TRBD1, but without DNA this stays unchecked. The CDR3 totals 14 residues. CDR1 is DFQATT and CDR2 is SNEGSKA in the germline V gene (reference sequence). The CDR3 here is CSAPRGYGTDTQYF.

The chain combines TRBV19 with TRBJ2-1. The CDR3 is 15 amino acids. Germline CDR1 reads LNHDA; CDR2 reads SQIVND (reference sequence). CDR3: CASNDLDSYHNEQFF.

The V call is TRBV11-1, the J call TRBJ2-3; TCRdb's D call of TRBD2 is untestable without DNA. The CDR3 has 20 amino acids. Germline V lookup: CDR1 SGHAT, CDR2 FQDESV (reference sequence). CDR3 region: CASSSYSGGALIIGTDTQYF.

V usage is TRBV7-9 and J usage is TRBJ2-1; TCRdb names TRBD2, which stays unverified in the absence of DNA. The CDR3 extends over 16 amino acids. Germline values: CDR1 SEHNR, CDR2 FQNEAQ (reference sequence). This chain's CDR3 is CASSFATSGGAGEQFF.

The J gene is TRBJ2-2, the V gene TRBV7-3; TCRdb proposes TRBD2, but this gene call is untestable without DNA. From germline, CDR1 is SGHTA and CDR2 FQGTGA. This CDR3 has 16 amino acids. CDR3 loop: CASSITSGPNTGELFF. Supplemented by reference TRBV7-3 and TRBJ2-2, the full variable domain reads GAGVSQTPSNKVTEKGKYVELRCDPISGHTALYWYRQSLGQGPEFLIYFQGTGAADDSGLPNDRFFAVRPEGSVSTLKIQRTERGDSAVYLCASSITSGPNTGELFFGEGSRLTVL.

This chain joins TRBV30 and TRBJ1-5. CDR3 length: 13 residues. Germline CDR1 is GTSNPN and CDR2 is SVGIG (reference sequence). The CDR3 reads CAWSEQGFQPQHF.

The CDR3 region is CASSTTGGGTDTQYF. The chain recombines TRBV19 with TRBJ2-3; TCRdb calls TRBD1, which cannot be checked without DNA. Germline CDR1 is LNHDA and CDR2 is SQIVND (reference sequence). The CDR3 has 15 amino acids.

The chain employs TRBV12-3 or TRBV12-4 and TRBJ2-1; TCRdb lists TRBD1, though no DNA is available to test this call. The length of the CDR3 is 13 residues. The CDR3 here is CASSRTVYNEQFF.

The rearrangement joins TRBV14 to TRBJ1-2; TCRdb's D gene call, TRBD1, goes unchecked for lack of DNA. This CDR3 has 14 amino acids. Germline CDR1 is SGHDN and CDR2 is FVKESK. CDR3 loop: CASSPGTVSYGYTF.

The rearrangement joins TRBV29-1 to TRBJ2-7; TCRdb's D call, TRBD1, is unchecked because there is no DNA. CDR1 and CDR2 (germline): SQVTM, ANQGSEA. This CDR3 has 13 residues. The CDR3 sequence: CSVELDSNYEQYF.

This chain joins TRBV12-3 or TRBV12-4 and TRBJ1-2; TCRdb reports TRBD1, a call that lacks DNA to check it against. The CDR3 contains 15 residues. CDR3 in amino acids: CASSFALRGRLGYTF.

V usage is TRBV30 and J usage is TRBJ1-4. The CDR3 is 14 amino acids. Per germline, CDR1 GTSNPN and CDR2 SVGIG (reference sequence). The CDR3 region is CAWSRSATNEKLFF. Combining the CDR3 with reference TRBV30 and TRBJ1-4 gives the whole variable domain SQTIHQWPATLVQPVGSPLSLECTVEGTSNPNLYWYRQAAGRGLQLLFYSVGIGQISSEVPQNLSASRPQDRQFILSSKKLLLSDSGFYLCAWSRSATNEKLFFGSGTQLSVL.